The rows below give T cell receptor beta chains drawn from one sample of a study of blood T cell repertoires in COVID-19. Profiling relied on immunoSEQ multiplex PCR, and the TCRdb table lists in-frame clones only, not all of them. The table includes 200,000 to 250,000 clones, approximately 80% detected once. The sequencing sample was made of peripheral blood. The receptors were sampled from a woman older than 75 with active or convalescent COVID-19. The CDR3 runs from the conserved cysteine through the conserved F or W. The D gene is left open where the match is weak.

TRBJ2-7	TRBD1	TRBV6-5	CASSYRVDREYEQYF
TRBJ1-2	-	TRBV5-1	CASSLGGTNPYTF
TRBJ1-1	-	TRBV4-3	CASSQGATMLNTEAFF
TRBJ1-2	-	TRBV20-1	CSARQIYGYTF
TRBJ1-1	-	TRBV18	CASSPAALNTEAFF
TRBJ2-2	-	TRBV6-5	CASSYSRNMGTGELFF
TRBJ1-1	-	TRBV6-2/TRBV6-3	CASSSRVTEAFF
TRBJ1-2	-	TRBV19	CASSVGGGVGYTF
TRBJ2-3	-	TRBV21-1	CASSKGPKPSGGPDTQYF
TRBJ2-2	TRBD2	TRBV7-2	CASRPSGTTGELFF
TRBJ1-6	-	TRBV7-9	CASSFFLNSPLHF
TRBJ2-7	TRBD2	TRBV18	CASSVAGAGFYEQYF
TRBJ1-2	TRBD1	TRBV5-1	CASSLGQGNYGYTF
TRBJ1-1	TRBD1	TRBV11-3	CASSPRQGAGTEAFF
TRBJ2-5	TRBD2	TRBV19	CASKAGGETQYF
TRBJ1-2	TRBD1	TRBV11-1	CASSLGQGLYGYTF
TRBJ2-1	TRBD1	TRBV6-2/TRBV6-3	CASSYGTGVDNEQFF
TRBJ1-1	-	TRBV7-8	CASSPRGGARDTEAFF
TRBJ2-2	-	TRBV5-4	CASSLAGRGLSNTGELFF
TRBJ1-3	-	TRBV3-1/TRBV3-2	CASSSSSGNTIYF
TRBJ1-1	-	TRBV2	CASRIRQENTEAFF
TRBJ1-2	-	TRBV18	CASSPRSGREDGYTF
TRBJ1-5	-	TRBV10-2	CASSESGVNQPQHF
TRBJ1-6	TRBD1	TRBV5-1	CASSKEGARSPLHF